This entry is about one TCR beta chain. The data were taken from a study of sequential checkpoint blockade in melanoma. Treatment described: randomized to nivolumab then ipilimumab (arm A) or the reverse (arm B). Using immunoSEQ multiplex PCR, the repertoire was profiled, and TCRdb retains in-frame clones only, with some absent. The sample records around 16,000 clones, 90% to 95% being singletons. The CDR3 loop spans 11 amino acids. Germline CDR1 reads SQVTM; CDR2 reads ANQGSEA. This TCR came from a human donor with melanoma. The starting material was CD8+ T cells sorted from blood (inferred from file names), obtained from a patient given nivolumab and ipilimumab in sequence. This chain uses TRBV29-1 with TRBJ2-1; no clear D gene. The CDR3 spells CGSRLNNEQFF. The DNA for the CDR3 is TGCGGATCACGACTTAATAATGAGCAGTTCTTC.